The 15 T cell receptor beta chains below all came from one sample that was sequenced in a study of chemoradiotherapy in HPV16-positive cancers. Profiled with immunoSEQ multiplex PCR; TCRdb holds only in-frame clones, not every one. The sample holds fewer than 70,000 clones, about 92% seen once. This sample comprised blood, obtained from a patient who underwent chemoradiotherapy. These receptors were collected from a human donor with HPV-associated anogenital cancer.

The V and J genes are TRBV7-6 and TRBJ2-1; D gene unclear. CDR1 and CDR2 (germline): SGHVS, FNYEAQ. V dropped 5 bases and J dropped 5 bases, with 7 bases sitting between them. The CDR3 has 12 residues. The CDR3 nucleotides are TGTGCCAGCAGCACTCTTGACAATGAGCAGTTCTTC. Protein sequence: CASSTLDNEQFF.

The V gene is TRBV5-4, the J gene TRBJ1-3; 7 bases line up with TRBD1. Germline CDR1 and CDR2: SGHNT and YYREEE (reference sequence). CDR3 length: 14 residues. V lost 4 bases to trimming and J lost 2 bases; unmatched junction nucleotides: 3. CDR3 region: CASSPGQPGNTIYF. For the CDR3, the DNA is TGTGCCAGCAGCCCGGGACAGCCTGGAAACACCATATATTTT.

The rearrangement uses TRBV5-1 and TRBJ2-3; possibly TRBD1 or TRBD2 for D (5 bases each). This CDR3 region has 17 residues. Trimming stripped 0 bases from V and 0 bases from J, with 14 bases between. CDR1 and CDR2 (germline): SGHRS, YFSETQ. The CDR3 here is CASSLALDTSSTDTQYF. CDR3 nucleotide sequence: TGCGCCAGCAGCTTGGCCTTGGACACTAGTAGCACAGATACGCAGTATTTT.

The CDR3 here is CASSLVEAPVYEQYF. CDR3 DNA: TGTGCCAGCAGCTTAGTTGAGGCCCCGGTGTACGAGCAGTACTTC. The gene calls are TRBV7-9 and TRBJ2-7; D gene ambiguous. The germline V gene has CDR1 SEHNR and CDR2 FQNEAQ (reference sequence). The V end lost 1 base, the J end lost 4 bases, and 14 bases lay between the germline ends. The CDR3 runs to 15 residues. Full variable domain (missing parts from reference TRBV7-9 and TRBJ2-7): DTGVSQNPRHKITKRGQNVTFRCDPISEHNRLYWYRQTLGQGPEFLTYFQNEAQLEKSRLLSDRFSAERPKGSFSTLEIQRTEQGDSAMYLCASSLVEAPVYEQYFGPGTRLTVT.

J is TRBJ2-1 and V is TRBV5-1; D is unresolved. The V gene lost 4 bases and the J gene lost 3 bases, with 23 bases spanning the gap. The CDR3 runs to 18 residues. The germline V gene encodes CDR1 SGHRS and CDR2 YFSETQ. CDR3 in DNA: TGCGCCAGCAGCCTTCAAAGGAGAGCATCCCAAGTCTACAATGAGCAGTTCTTC. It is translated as CASSLQRRASQVYNEQFF.

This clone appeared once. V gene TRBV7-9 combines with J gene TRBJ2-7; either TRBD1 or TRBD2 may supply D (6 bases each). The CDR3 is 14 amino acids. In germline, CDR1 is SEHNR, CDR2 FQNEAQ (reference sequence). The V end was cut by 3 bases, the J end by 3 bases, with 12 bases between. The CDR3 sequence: CASSFDGGLYEQYF. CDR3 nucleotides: TGTGCCAGCAGCTTTGACGGGGGCCTCTACGAGCAGTACTTC.

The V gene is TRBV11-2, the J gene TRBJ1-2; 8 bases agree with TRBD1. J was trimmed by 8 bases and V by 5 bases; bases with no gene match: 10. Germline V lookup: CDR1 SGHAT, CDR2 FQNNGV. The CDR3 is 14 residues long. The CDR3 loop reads CASSRVRGQLGYTF. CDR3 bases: TGTGCCAGCAGCCGGGTCAGGGGGCAGTTGGGCTACACCTTC. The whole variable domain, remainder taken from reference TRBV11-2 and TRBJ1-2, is EAGVAQSPRYKIIEKRQSVAFWCNPISGHATLYWYQQILGQGPKLLIQFQNNGVVDDSQLPKDRFSAERLKGVDSTLKIQPAKLEDSAVYLCASSRVRGQLGYTFGSGTRLTVV.

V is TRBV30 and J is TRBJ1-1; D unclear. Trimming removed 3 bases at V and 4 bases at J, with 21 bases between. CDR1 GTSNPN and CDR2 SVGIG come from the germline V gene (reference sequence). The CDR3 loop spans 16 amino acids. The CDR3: CAWSRRGVVDTTEAFF. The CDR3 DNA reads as TGTGCCTGGAGCCGTCGGGGAGTGGTTGATACCACTGAAGCTTTCTTT. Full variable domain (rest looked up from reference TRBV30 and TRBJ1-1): SQTIHQWPATLVQPVGSPLSLECTVEGTSNPNLYWYRQAAGRGLQLLFYSVGIGQISSEVPQNLSASRPQDRQFILSSKKLLLSDSGFYLCAWSRRGVVDTTEAFFGQGTRLTVV.

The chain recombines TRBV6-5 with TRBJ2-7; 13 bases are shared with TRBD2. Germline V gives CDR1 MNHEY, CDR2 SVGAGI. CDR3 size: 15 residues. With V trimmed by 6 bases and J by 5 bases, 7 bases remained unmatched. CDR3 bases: TGTGCCAGCAGACTAGCGGGGGGGCCTAACGACGAGCAGTACTTC. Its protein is CASRLAGGPNDEQYF.

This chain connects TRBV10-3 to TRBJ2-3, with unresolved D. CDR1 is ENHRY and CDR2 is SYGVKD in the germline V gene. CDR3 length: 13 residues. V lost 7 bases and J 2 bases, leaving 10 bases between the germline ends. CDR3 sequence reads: CAINGQHTDTQYF. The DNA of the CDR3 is TGTGCCATCAACGGCCAGCACACAGATACGCAGTATTTT.

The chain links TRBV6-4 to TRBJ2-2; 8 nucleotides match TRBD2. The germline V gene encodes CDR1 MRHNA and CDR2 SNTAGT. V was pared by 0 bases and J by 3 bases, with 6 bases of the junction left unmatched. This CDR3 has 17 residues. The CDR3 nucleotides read TGTGCCAGCAGTGACTCAACGGGGGGGGCCGACACCGGGGAGCTGTTTTTT. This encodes CASSDSTGGADTGELFF.

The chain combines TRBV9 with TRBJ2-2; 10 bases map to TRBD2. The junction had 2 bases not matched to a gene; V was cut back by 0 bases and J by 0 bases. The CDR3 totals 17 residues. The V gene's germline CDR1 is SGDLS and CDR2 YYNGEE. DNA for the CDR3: TGTGCCAGCAGCGTAGGGCTAGCGGGAGCGAACACCGGGGAGCTGTTTTTT. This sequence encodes CASSVGLAGANTGELFF.

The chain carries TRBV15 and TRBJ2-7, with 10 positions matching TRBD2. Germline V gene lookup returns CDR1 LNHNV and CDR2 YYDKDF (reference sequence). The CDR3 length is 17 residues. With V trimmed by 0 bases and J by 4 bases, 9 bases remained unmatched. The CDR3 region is CATSREVSGLAEYEQYF. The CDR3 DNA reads TGTGCCACCAGCAGAGAGGTCAGTGGACTAGCGGAATACGAGCAGTACTTC.

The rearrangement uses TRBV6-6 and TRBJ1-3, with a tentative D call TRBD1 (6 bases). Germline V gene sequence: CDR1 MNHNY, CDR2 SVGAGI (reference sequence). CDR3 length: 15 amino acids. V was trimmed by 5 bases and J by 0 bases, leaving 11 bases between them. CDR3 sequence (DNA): TGTGCCAGCAGTCCAGGGGCCCTCTCTGGAAACACCATATATTTT. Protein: CASSPGALSGNTIYF.

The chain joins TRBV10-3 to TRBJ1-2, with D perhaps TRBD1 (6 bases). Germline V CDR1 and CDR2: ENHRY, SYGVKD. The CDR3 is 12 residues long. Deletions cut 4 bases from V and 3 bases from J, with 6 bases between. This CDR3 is CAISGQDYGYTF. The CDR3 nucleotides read TGTGCCATCAGTGGACAGGACTATGGCTACACCTTC.